This TCR beta chain derives from a study of cytomegalovirus exposure and HLA in healthy donors. Notes on the study in general: High specificity and sensitivity for cytomegalovirus status were reported for the classifier. Owing to their indistinguishability, certain V segments, notably TRBV6-2 and TRBV6-3, were excluded. There were 150 to 200 TCR beta chains listed as cytomegalovirus-associated. Analysis was performed later, and it showed HLA-associated TCR beta chains to be more clonally expanded than equally common others.

Primers: 60 Vbeta forward and 13 Jbeta reverse. This table comes from immunoSEQ multiplex PCR, and its TCRdb copy is limited to in-frame clones, with some not included. This table holds about 90,000 clones, around 84% found once. The V gene end was trimmed by 3 bases and the J gene end by 1 base; junction bases not matched to a gene: 1. Germline V CDR1 and CDR2: SGHRS, YFSETQ. The CDR3 extends over 14 amino acids. As concerns this clone: Its antigen is not identified.

The TCR originated in a man aged 18-30 years in good health and CMV-seronegative. The genes are TRBV5-1 and TRBJ2-7, with 10 bases lining up with TRBD1. The sequencing sample was made of PBMCs. The CDR3 loop reads CASSWGQGSYEQYF. Here the CDR3 DNA reads TGCGCCAGCAGCTGGGGACAGGGGTCCTACGAGCAGTACTTC.